This T cell receptor (beta chain) came from a study of glioma-infiltrating T cells (TCRdb year 2016). A note on the overall study: TCR alpha- and beta-chain repertoires were sequenced from glioma tissue, non-neoplastic brain tissue and matched peripheral blood mononuclear cells. To measure divergence between tissue and blood T-cell populations, each tissue-infiltrating repertoire was compared with the peripheral blood repertoire of the same patient. The paired cohort comprised three low-grade glioma patients, 8 or 9 primary glioblastoma patients and three non-glioma patients contributing non-neoplastic brain tissue. Beyond this particular receptor, the publication reports: VJ-independent divergence between tissue and blood was lower than expected in non-neoplastic patients but higher than expected in all gliomas, particularly low-grade gliomas. Only a very small number of CDR3 sequences turned up in both tissue and blood, a result put down to high CDR3 diversity combined with limited sampling. Group comparisons rested on small numbers: three non-neoplastic, three low-grade glioma and 7 or 8 glioblastoma patients.

The iRepertoire nested amplicon-rescue multiplex PCR (arm-PCR) platform was used to amplify TCR alpha and beta CDR3 regions from RNA. The input for one-step reverse transcription and amplification was roughly 85-400 ng of either tissue mRNA or PBMC total RNA. After bead purification, a secondary multiplex PCR added Illumina adapters, and libraries were gel-purified between 200 and 400 bp. Libraries carried internal 6-nucleotide barcodes used for demultiplexing. The libraries were sequenced on an Illumina MiSeq using 2x220 or 2x250 nucleotide paired-end reads. The original pipeline was this. Paired reads were merged with FLASH 1.2.11 and aligned to the GRCh37 human genome with BWA-MEM before extracting TRA and TRB reads. An IMGT-derived reference of cassette sequences and CDR3 motifs, with pseudogenes included, was used for V and J assignment. Three-frame translation of reads was performed, and productive CDR3s were defined as those with a C...FGXG motif and no stop codons. A clonotype was defined as a unique combination of a V-J cassette pair and a CDR3 amino acid sequence. Reads were filtered by Hamming distance, thresholded by each sample's sequence error rate in mapped regions. In TCRdb, the public reads were trimmed at Q25 with fastp and aligned with MiXCR, with productive beta chains retained. Rows are unified per CDR3 protein, each entry keeping the most common DNA and genes. The V and J calls follow TCRdb's processing rather than the paper's. The sample contains some 130,000 distinct CDR3 sequences, roughly a quarter of them found a single time. The ten largest account for about a quarter of the sample.

This clonotype was picked up a small number of times. It lacks a known antigen. No much larger clone is present one base from it, and per-base qualities are unavailable. Germline trimming: 2 bases from V, 6 bases from J; junction bases outside gene matches: 10. The cysteine opens and the phenylalanine closes a CDR3 of 16 amino acids. The entry retains the CDR3 DNA only, 48 bases that are in frame from base 1. Via the germline V gene, CDR1 is SGHTA and CDR2 FQGTGA. The rearrangement combines TRBV7-3 with TRBJ2-3; 8 bases in the junction line up with TRBD2. The source of this sequence is a human donor with low-grade glioma or glioblastoma, undergoing nonglioma brain surgery, or in good health (not recorded which). The sequencing sample was made of glioma tissue, nonneoplastic brain tissue, or PBMCs (not recorded which). The CDR3 corresponds to CASSLGVAGPLDTQYF. The nucleotides read TGTGCCAGCAGCTTAGGGGTAGCGGGGCCTCTGGATACGCAGTATTTT. With all but the CDR3 taken from the reference TRBV7-3 and TRBJ2-3 genes, the full variable domain is: GAGVSQTPSNKVTEKGKYVELRCDPISGHTALYWYRQSLGQGPEFLIYFQGTGAADDSGLPNDRFFAVRPEGSVSTLKIQRTERGDSAVYLCASSLGVAGPLDTQYFGPGTRLTVL.